A single sample gave rise to the 15 T cell receptor beta chains below, sequenced in a study of blood T cell repertoires in COVID-19. Measured with immunoSEQ multiplex PCR; TCRdb has only the in-frame clones, and not every one. The table lists 200,000 to 250,000 clones, approximately 85% of them singletons. The sequenced sample was peripheral blood. The receptors derive from a woman in her 70s with COVID-19, enrolled during active disease.

The rearrangement joins TRBV18 to TRBJ1-6; no clear D. Per germline, CDR1 KGHSH and CDR2 LQKENI. This CDR3 has 13 residues. With 2 bases removed from V and 5 bases from J, the gap between germline ends came to 4 bases. The CDR3 DNA follows: TGTGCCAGCTCACCAGCAGATAATTCACCCCTCCACTTT. Translated, it gives CASSPADNSPLHF.

V is TRBV7-2 and J is TRBJ2-7; the match to TRBD2 covers 9 bases. This CDR3 region has 16 residues. V lost 1 base and J lost 3; bases outside the gene matches: 7. Germline CDR1 reads SGHTA; CDR2 reads FQGNSA. CDR3 protein: CASSLERSSGSYEQYF. The CDR3 coding sequence is TGTGCCAGCAGCTTAGAGAGAAGTAGCGGGAGCTACGAGCAGTACTTC.

This chain links TRBV19 with TRBJ1-5; 7 bases map to TRBD1. CDR1 and CDR2 from the germline V gene are LNHDA and SQIVND (reference sequence). J lost 5 bases, V lost 2 bases, and 6 bases had no gene match. The CDR3 runs 15 residues. This chain's CDR3 is CASSINRGKDQPQHF. DNA for the CDR3: TGTGCCAGTAGTATAAACAGGGGTAAGGATCAGCCCCAGCATTTT.

J is TRBJ1-5 and V is TRBV5-4, with D tentatively TRBD1 (6 bases). Germline V CDR1 and CDR2: SGHNT, YYREEE (reference sequence). Trimming stripped 2 bases from V and 6 bases from J, with 15 bases between. The CDR3 has 15 amino acids. This chain's CDR3 is CASSFMTRGVQPQHF. In nucleotides, the CDR3 is TGTGCCAGCAGCTTTATGACCAGGGGAGTTCAGCCCCAGCATTTT.

V gene TRBV5-4 combines with J gene TRBJ1-1; 9 positions match TRBD1. CDR3 length: 15 amino acids. Germline loops: CDR1 SGHNT, CDR2 YYREEE (reference sequence). Germline trimming cut 4 bases from V and 1 base from J; bases unmatched to any gene: 5. CDR3 protein: CASSTPGQGNTEAFF. CDR3 nucleotide sequence: TGTGCCAGCAGCACCCCGGGACAGGGGAACACTGAAGCTTTCTTT.

The rearrangement uses TRBV19 and TRBJ1-6, with 9 positions matching TRBD1. The trim removed 8 bases at V and 0 bases at J, leaving 2 bases unmatched. The V gene's germline CDR1 is LNHDA and CDR2 SQIVND (reference sequence). There are 15 residues in the CDR3. In DNA form, the CDR3 reads TGTGCCAGTGGACAGGGGAACTCCTATAATTCACCCCTCCACTTT. Protein sequence: CASGQGNSYNSPLHF.

This chain links TRBV4-3 with TRBJ1-1, with D hard to call. Germline CDR1 reads LGHNA; CDR2 reads YSLEER. CDR3 length: 14 residues. V dropped 3 bases and J dropped 6 bases, with 14 bases sitting between them. CDR3 DNA sequence: TGCGCCAGCAGCCACGCGGGAGGGAGCCCTGAAGCTTTCTTT. Translated: CASSHAGGSPEAFF.

J is TRBJ1-2 and V is TRBV6-5; 8 positions agree with TRBD1. CDR3 length equals 15 residues. Trimming at V came to 0 bases and at J to 6 bases, leaving 6 bases not matched to a gene. The germline gives CDR1 MNHEY, CDR2 SVGAGI. The CDR3 here is CASSYSRQGADGYTF. CDR3 DNA: TGTGCCAGCAGTTACTCGAGGCAGGGGGCCGATGGCTACACCTTC.

The V call is TRBV29-1, the J call TRBJ2-2, with D possibly being TRBD2 (6 bases). CDR1 is SQVTM, CDR2 ANQGSEA, per germline. The CDR3 loop spans 14 amino acids. The V gene lost 6 bases and the J gene lost 4 bases, with 15 bases spanning the gap. The CDR3 DNA is TGCAGCGTGACCCGGGAGAGGGGCACCGGGGAGCTGTTTTTT. The encoded protein is CSVTRERGTGELFF.

This clone was observed once. The chain joins TRBV10-3 to TRBJ1-1; 7 bases map to TRBD1. Looked up from germline, CDR1 is ENHRY and CDR2 is SYGVKD. Trimming removed 9 bases from V and 0 bases from J; junction bases left unmatched: 4. This CDR3 is built from 13 residues. The CDR3 loop is CAILGQMNTEAFF. CDR3 DNA: TGTGCCATATTGGGACAGATGAACACTGAAGCTTTCTTT.

This chain connects TRBV5-1 to TRBJ2-7; possible D gene TRBD2, 7 bases. Germline V gives CDR1 SGHRS, CDR2 YFSETQ. CDR3 length equals 14 residues. Trimming cost V 4 bases and J 4 bases, with 15 bases left between them. CDR3 loop: CASSPGGGRYEQYF. CDR3 DNA: TGCGCCAGCAGCCCTGGGGGGGGGCGGTACGAGCAGTACTTC.

This chain uses TRBV7-9 with TRBJ1-1; 7 positions match TRBD1. Germline V gene data show CDR1 as SEHNR and CDR2 as FQNEAQ (reference sequence). This CDR3 comprises 15 residues. Germline trimming cut 6 bases from V and 1 base from J; bases unmatched to any gene: 8. Here the CDR3 DNA reads TGTGCCAGCAGAGTACAAGGACAGGCGAACACTGAAGCTTTCTTT. It yields the protein CASRVQGQANTEAFF.

V usage is TRBV6-1 and J usage is TRBJ1-6; the D is unclear. The CDR3 is 16 amino acids. Trimming removed 1 base at V and 0 bases at J, with 7 bases between. CDR1 MNHNS and CDR2 SASEGT come from the germline V gene. CDR3 residues: CASSEDMSSYNSPLHF. The CDR3 nucleotides read TGTGCCAGCAGTGAAGATATGAGCTCCTATAATTCACCCCTCCACTTT.

A word on this clone: The same CDR3 is also encoded by other DNA sequences in this sample. V usage is TRBV6-5 and J usage is TRBJ1-1; possible D gene TRBD1, 6 bases. The CDR3 is 13 amino acids. CDR1 is MNHEY and CDR2 is SVGAGI in the germline V gene. V dropped 6 bases and J dropped 2 bases, with 10 bases sitting between them. CDR3 coding DNA: TGTGCCAGCAGGGAGACAGGCAACACTGAAGCTTTCTTT. Its translation: CASRETGNTEAFF.

The chain couples TRBV14 to TRBJ2-7; 11 nucleotides align to TRBD2. CDR1 is SGHDN and CDR2 is FVKESK in the germline V gene. The CDR3 spans 15 residues. J gave up 3 bases and V 2 bases, and 3 bases lay outside the gene matches. The CDR3 DNA reads TGTGCCAGCAGCCAACGACTAGCGGGATTCTACGAGCAGTACTTC. It yields the protein CASSQRLAGFYEQYF.